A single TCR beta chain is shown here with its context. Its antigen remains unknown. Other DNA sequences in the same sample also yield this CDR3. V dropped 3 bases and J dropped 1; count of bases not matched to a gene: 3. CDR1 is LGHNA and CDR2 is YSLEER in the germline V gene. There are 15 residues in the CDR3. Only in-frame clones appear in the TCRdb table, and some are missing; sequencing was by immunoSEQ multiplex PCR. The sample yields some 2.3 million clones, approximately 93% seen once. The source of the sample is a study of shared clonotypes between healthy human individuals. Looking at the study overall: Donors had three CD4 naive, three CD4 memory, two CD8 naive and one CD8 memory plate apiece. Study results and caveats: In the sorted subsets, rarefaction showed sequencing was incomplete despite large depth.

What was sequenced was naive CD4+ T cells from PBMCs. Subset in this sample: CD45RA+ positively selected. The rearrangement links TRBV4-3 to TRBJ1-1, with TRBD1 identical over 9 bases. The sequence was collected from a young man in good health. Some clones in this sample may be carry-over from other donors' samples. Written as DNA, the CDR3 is TGCGCCAGCAGCCAGGACAGGGGCTGGAACACTGAAGCTTTCTTT. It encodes CASSQDRGWNTEAFF.